This T cell receptor (beta chain) originates from a study of response to subunit inactivated influenza vaccine. TCRdb reprocessed the RT-PCR reads with MiXCR, giving one entry per CDR3 protein. This sample has more than 450,000 distinct CDR3 sequences; 7.5% to 8.5% occur once, and the top ten carry 13%. This clonotype was detected only a few times. Germline CDR1 reads MNHNS; CDR2 reads SASEGT. The CDR3 consists of 13 residues. V gave up 6 bases and J gave up 10 bases, with 16 bases separating them. This TCR was sampled from a man between 45 and 75 years old who received an inactivated influenza vaccine. Material: PBMCs from blood, obtained about 23 months after vaccination. The rearrangement links TRBV6-1 to TRBJ2-1; D remains ambiguous. The CDR3, as DNA: TGTGCCAGCAGCGACCCCGGGCGTTGGGAGCAGTTCTTC. Translated, it gives CASSDPGRWEQFF.